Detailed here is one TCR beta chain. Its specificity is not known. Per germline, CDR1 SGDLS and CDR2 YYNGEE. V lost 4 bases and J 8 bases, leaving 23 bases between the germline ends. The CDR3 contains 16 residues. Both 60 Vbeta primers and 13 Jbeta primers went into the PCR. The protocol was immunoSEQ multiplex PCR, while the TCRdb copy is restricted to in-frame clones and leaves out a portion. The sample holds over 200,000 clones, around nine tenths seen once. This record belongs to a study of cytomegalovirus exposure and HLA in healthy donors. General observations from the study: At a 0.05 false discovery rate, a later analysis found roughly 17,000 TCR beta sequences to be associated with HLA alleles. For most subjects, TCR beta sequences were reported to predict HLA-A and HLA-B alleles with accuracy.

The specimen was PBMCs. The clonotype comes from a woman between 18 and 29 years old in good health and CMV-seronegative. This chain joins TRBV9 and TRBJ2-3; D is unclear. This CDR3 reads CASSLTSSPYTSTQYF. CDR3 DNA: TGTGCCAGCAGCCTCACGAGTAGCCCTTATACCAGTACGCAGTATTTT.